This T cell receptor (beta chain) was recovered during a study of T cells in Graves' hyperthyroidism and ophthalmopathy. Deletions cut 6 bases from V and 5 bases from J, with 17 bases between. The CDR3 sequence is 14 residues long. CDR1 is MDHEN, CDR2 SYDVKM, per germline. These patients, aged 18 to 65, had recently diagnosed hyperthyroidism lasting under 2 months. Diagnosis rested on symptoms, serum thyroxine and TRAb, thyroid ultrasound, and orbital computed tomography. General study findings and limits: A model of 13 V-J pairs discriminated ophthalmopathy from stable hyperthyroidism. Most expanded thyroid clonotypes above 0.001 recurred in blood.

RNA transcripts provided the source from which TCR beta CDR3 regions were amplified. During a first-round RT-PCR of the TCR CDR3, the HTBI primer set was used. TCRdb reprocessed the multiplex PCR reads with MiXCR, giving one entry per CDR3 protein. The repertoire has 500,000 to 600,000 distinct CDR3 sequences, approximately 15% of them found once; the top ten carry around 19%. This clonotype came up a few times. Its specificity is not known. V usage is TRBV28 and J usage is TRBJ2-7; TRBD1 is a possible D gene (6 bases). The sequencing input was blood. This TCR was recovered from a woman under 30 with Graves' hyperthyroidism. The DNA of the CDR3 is TGTGCCAGCAGACTCGATTACAGGGCTAACGAGCAGTACTTC. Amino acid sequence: CASRLDYRANEQYF.